This T cell receptor (beta chain) is from a study of regulatory T cells in long-lasting Graves disease. This clonotype was seen many times. The time point was: newly diagnosed GD, antithyroid drugs for less than 3 months. RNA from PBMCs was the source of the TCR library. The source of the patients was an endocrinology department in Xi'an, China. With iRepertoire HTBI primers and Arm-PCR of CDR3 regions, TCR beta libraries were built. TCRdb independently ran MiXCR on the multiplex PCR reads; one entry per CDR3 protein. The data show some 350,000 distinct CDR3 sequences, around 16% seen once. The CDR3 sequence is 15 residues long. Trimming took off 3 bases at V and 5 bases at J, with 17 bases between the two ends. The sample was also reused in another study, on T cells in Graves' hyperthyroidism and ophthalmopathy. That publication notes: In patients aged 18 to 65, hyperthyroidism was newly diagnosed, with duration under 2 months. Based on clinical symptoms, serum thyroxine and TRAb, thyroid ultrasound and orbital computed tomography, diagnoses were reached. Ophthalmopathy and stable hyperthyroidism were separated by a 13 V-J model.

The TCR comes from a woman in her late teens or twenties with Graves disease. The starting material was peripheral blood mononuclear cells (PBMCs), obtained at new diagnosis, from a patient treated with antithyroid drugs. V gene TRBV12-3 or TRBV12-4 combines with J gene TRBJ2-7; D tentatively reads TRBD1 or TRBD2 (6 bases each). CDR3 DNA sequence: TGTGCCAGCAGTTTCGTCGGGGGCCGGGGCCACGAGCAGTACTTC. Its translation: CASSFVGGRGHEQYF.